The TCR beta chain under discussion was sequenced for a study of glioma-infiltrating T cells. The iRepertoire nested amplicon-rescue multiplex PCR amplified TCR alpha and beta CDR3s from RNA. TCRdb itself ran the multiplex PCR reads through MiXCR, one entry per CDR3 protein. The data contain fewer than 500,000 distinct CDR3 sequences, 41% of them singletons. Study-wide findings and caveats: Tissue and blood shared very few CDR3 sequences. Non-neoplastic patients had below-expected tissue-blood divergence, while all gliomas exceeded expectation.

This CDR3 has 15 residues. Trimming cost V 0 bases and J 4 bases; bases outside gene matches: 3. Germline CDR1 is DFQATT and CDR2 is SNEGSKA (reference sequence). On this clonotype: Its antigen is undetermined.

The chain has TRBV20-1 and TRBJ2-1, with 10 bases matching TRBD2. Input material: glioma tissue, nonneoplastic brain tissue, or PBMCs (not recorded which). The receptor was derived from a human donor with low-grade glioma or glioblastoma, undergoing nonglioma brain surgery, or in good health (not recorded which). The CDR3 sequence: CSARDRTSGYNEQFF. In DNA form, the CDR3 reads TGCAGTGCTAGAGATCGGACTAGCGGTTACAATGAGCAGTTCTTC.